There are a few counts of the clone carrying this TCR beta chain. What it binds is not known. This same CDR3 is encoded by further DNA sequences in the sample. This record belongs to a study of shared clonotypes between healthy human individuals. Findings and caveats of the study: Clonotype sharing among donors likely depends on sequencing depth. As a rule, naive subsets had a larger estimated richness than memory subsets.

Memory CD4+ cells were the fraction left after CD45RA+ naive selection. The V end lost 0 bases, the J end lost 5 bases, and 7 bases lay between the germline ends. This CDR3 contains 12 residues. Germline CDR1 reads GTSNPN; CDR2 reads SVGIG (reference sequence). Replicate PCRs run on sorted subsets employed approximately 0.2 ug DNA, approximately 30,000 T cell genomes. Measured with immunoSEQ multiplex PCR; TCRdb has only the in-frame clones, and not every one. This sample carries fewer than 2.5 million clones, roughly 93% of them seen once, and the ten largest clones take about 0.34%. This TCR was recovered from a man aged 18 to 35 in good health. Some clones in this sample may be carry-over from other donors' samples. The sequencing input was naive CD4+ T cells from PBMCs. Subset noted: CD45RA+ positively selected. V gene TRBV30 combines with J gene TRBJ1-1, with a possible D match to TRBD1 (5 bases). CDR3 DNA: TGTGCCTGGAGTGTAGGGGTAACTGAAGCTTTCTTT. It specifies CAWSVGVTEAFF.